This paragraph reports one TCR beta chain. Its specificity is not known. The CDR3 is 15 amino acids. Germline-derived CDR1 and CDR2 are SGHVS and FNYEAQ. Trimming cost V 2 bases and J 6 bases; bases outside gene matches: 6. Profiled with immunoSEQ multiplex PCR; TCRdb holds only in-frame clones, not every one. The repertoire holds fewer than 45,000 clones, with around four fifths as singletons. The sample belongs to a study of OX40 agonist ivuxolimab in advanced cancers. The study's findings and limits: In general, CD8+ T cells held more expanded clones than CD4+ did, on average.

The clonotype comes from an adult with an advanced solid tumor such as melanoma, head and neck, liver or kidney cancer. The sample in question was CD4+ or CD8+ T cells sorted from blood, obtained in a trial of the OX40 agonist ivuxolimab. The V gene is TRBV7-6, the J gene TRBJ2-1; 8 bases match TRBD2. The CDR3: CASSLNTGGPNEQFF. CDR3 nucleotides: TGTGCCAGCAGCTTAAATACGGGAGGGCCCAATGAGCAGTTCTTC.